The 10 T cell receptor beta chains in this list originate from one sample, sequenced in a study of shared clonotypes between healthy human individuals. Data came from immunoSEQ multiplex PCR; TCRdb stores just in-frame clones and leaves some out. The repertoire holds 2 million or so clones, 85% to 95% seen once, with more than 0.1% in the top ten. What was sequenced was naive CD4+ T cells sorted from blood. Regarding subset: CD45RA+ positively selected. The receptors were gathered from a man aged 18 to 35 in good health.

This chain connects TRBV18 to TRBJ2-1; 14 bases agree with TRBD2. CDR3 length: 14 amino acids. The germline CDR1 and CDR2 sequences are KGHSH and LQKENI. J lost 10 bases, V lost 5 bases, and 4 bases had no gene match. CDR3 DNA sequence: TGTGCCAGCTCAGGGACTAGCGGGAGCTGGGAGCAGTTCTTC. This encodes CASSGTSGSWEQFF.

V and J are TRBV6-5 and TRBJ2-3; possibly TRBD1 or TRBD2 for D (5 bases each). Deletions cut 3 bases from V and 0 bases from J, with 13 bases between. The CDR3 contains 16 residues. Germline V gene lookup returns CDR1 MNHEY and CDR2 SVGAGI. CDR3 nucleotides: TGTGCCAGCAGTTATTCCGGGACGCTAAGCACAGATACGCAGTATTTT. It encodes CASSYSGTLSTDTQYF.

The gene calls are TRBV4-1 and TRBJ1-1, with D possibly matching TRBD1 (6 bases). Per the germline V gene, CDR1 is MGHRA and CDR2 is YSYEKL. This CDR3 spans 15 amino acids. Trimming stripped 8 bases from V and 5 bases from J, with 21 bases between. The CDR3 DNA follows: TGCGCCAGCGCCCTGGGGGGAGTGAGGGGGACTGAAGCTTTCTTT. Its translation is CASALGGVRGTEAFF.

The V gene is TRBV6-5, the J gene TRBJ1-5, with D tentatively TRBD1 (5 bases). The CDR3 is 15 residues long. Germline V gene data show CDR1 as MNHEY and CDR2 as SVGAGI. The ends were cut back, 7 bases at V and 7 bases at J, with 20 bases in the middle. The CDR3 DNA sequence: TGTGCCAGCAACTTTGGAGGGCAGGGAGGGCAGCCCCAGCATTTT. Encoded protein: CASNFGGQGGQPQHF.

J is TRBJ2-3 and V is TRBV6-5, with 8 bases identical to TRBD2. With 5 bases clipped from V and 4 bases from J, the junction kept 2 bases outside the gene matches. Germline V gene lookup returns CDR1 MNHEY and CDR2 SVGAGI. The CDR3 contains 13 residues. CDR3 sequence: CASSRGGADTQYF. The DNA of the CDR3 is TGTGCCAGCAGTCGGGGGGGCGCAGATACGCAGTATTTT.

The chain combines TRBV9 with TRBJ2-2; 9 bases align to TRBD1. Germline lookup yields CDR1 SGDLS and CDR2 YYNGEE. The CDR3 runs to 17 residues. V lost 3 bases to trimming and J lost 1 base; unmatched junction nucleotides: 7. CDR3 bases: TGTGCCAGCAGCGGCTGGGACAGGGCTATGAACACCGGGGAGCTGTTTTTT. It is translated as CASSGWDRAMNTGELFF.

This chain links TRBV2 with TRBJ1-1, with D unclear. Trimming removed 7 bases at V and 4 bases at J, with 7 bases between. The CDR3 has 11 amino acids. Germline CDR1 SNHLY, CDR2 FYNNEI. CDR3 region: CASTRTTEAFF. Written as DNA, the CDR3 is TGTGCCAGCACAAGGACCACTGAAGCTTTCTTT.

V and J are TRBV7-9 and TRBJ2-7, with TRBD2 matching over 10 bases. V shed 5 bases and J 0 bases; nucleotides not matched to a gene: 7. CDR1 SEHNR and CDR2 FQNEAQ come from the germline V gene (reference sequence). The CDR3 consists of 16 residues. CDR3 in amino acids: CASSQTSGKSSYEQYF. The CDR3 nucleotides are TGTGCCAGCAGCCAAACTAGCGGGAAGAGCTCCTACGAGCAGTACTTC.

This sequence joins TRBV27 and TRBJ1-3; D unclear. The CDR3 is 14 residues long. V shed 3 bases and J shed 4 bases, with 10 bases lying between them. Germline CDR1 is MNHEY and CDR2 is SMNVEV (reference sequence). The DNA of the CDR3 is TGTGCCAGCAGTTTCGGCCCCCGGGGAAACACCATATATTTT. Amino acid sequence: CASSFGPRGNTIYF.

This chain joins TRBV10-3 and TRBJ2-1; D is possibly TRBD1 (6 bases). V lost 4 bases and J lost 6, with 13 bases in between. Germline V gene lookup returns CDR1 ENHRY and CDR2 SYGVKD. The CDR3 extends over 14 amino acids. CDR3 DNA sequence: TGTGCCATCAGTGGGGGCCCAGGGGCCAATGAGCAGTTCTTC. This codes for CAISGGPGANEQFF.